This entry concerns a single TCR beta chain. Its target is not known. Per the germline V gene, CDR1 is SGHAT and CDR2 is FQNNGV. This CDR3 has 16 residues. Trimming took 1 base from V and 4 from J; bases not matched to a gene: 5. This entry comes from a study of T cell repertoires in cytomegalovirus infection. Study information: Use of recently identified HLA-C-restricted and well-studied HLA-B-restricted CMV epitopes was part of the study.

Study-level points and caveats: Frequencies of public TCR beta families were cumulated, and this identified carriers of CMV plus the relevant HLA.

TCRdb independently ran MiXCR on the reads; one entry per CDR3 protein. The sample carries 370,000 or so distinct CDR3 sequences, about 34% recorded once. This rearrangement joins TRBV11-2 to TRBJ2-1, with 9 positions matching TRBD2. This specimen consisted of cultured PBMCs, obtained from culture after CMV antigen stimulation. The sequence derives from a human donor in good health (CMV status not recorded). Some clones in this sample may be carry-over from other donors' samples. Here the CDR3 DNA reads TGTGCCAGCAGCTTAGGTAGCGGGAGATCGTACAATGAGCAGTTCTTC. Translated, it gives CASSLGSGRSYNEQFF.